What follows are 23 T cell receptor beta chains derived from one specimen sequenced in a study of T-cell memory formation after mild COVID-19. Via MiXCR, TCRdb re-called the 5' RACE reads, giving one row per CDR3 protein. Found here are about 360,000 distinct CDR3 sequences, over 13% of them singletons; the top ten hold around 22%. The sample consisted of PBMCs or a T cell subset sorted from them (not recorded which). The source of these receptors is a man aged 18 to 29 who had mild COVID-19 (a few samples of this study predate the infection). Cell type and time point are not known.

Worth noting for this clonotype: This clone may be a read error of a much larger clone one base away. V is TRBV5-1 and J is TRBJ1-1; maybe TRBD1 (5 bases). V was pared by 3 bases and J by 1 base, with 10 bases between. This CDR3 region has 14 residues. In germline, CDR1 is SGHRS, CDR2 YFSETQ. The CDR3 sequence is CASSSYGTNTEAFF. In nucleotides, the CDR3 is TGCGCCAGCAGCTCATACGGGACGAACACTGAAGCTTTCTTT.

As DNA, the CDR3 is TGTGCCAGCAGCCCCTCGACTGGCACTGAAGCTTTCTTT. As protein: CASSPSTGTEAFF. V usage is TRBV7-2 and J usage is TRBJ1-1; D unclear. V lost 5 bases and J lost 4, with 11 bases in between. CDR1 and CDR2 (germline): SGHTA, FQGNSA. This CDR3 region has 13 residues.

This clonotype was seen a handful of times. CDR3 sequence reads: CASSWDSWTPDTQYF. CDR3 sequence (DNA): TGTGCCAGCAGCTGGGACAGCTGGACCCCTGATACGCAGTATTTT. This rearrangement joins TRBV5-6 to TRBJ2-3; 7 positions agree with TRBD1. Trimming took 3 bases from V and 6 from J; bases not matched to a gene: 10. CDR1 is SGHDT, CDR2 YYEEEE, per germline. The CDR3 contains 15 residues.

CDR3 residues: CASSPSDSEYLNEQFF. In nucleotides, the CDR3 is TGTGCCAGCTCACCTTCAGACAGCGAGTACTTGAATGAGCAGTTCTTC. This sequence joins TRBV18 and TRBJ2-1, with D maybe TRBD1 (5 bases). Per the germline V gene, CDR1 is KGHSH and CDR2 is LQKENI. Deletions cut 3 bases from V and 7 bases from J, with 19 bases between. CDR3 length equals 16 residues. Based on the CDR3 plus reference TRBV18 and TRBJ2-1, the full variable domain is NAGVMQNPRHLVRRRGQEARLRCSPMKGHSHVYWYRQLPEEGLKFMVYLQKENIIDESGMPKERFSAEFPKEGPSILRIQQVVRGDSAAYFCASSPSDSEYLNEQFFGPGTRLTVL.

The CDR3 DNA follows: TGTGCCAGCAGCATCCGACAGACTGAAGCTTTCTTT. Amino acids: CASSIRQTEAFF. The genes are TRBV11-2 and TRBJ1-1; D may be TRBD1 (5 bases). The V gene lost 5 bases and the J gene lost 5 bases, with 9 bases spanning the gap. The CDR3 is 12 amino acids. From germline, CDR1 is SGHAT and CDR2 FQNNGV.

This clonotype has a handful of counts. The CDR3 sequence is CSARQGNWAGELFF. The CDR3 bases are TGCAGTGCACGACAGGGGAATTGGGCCGGGGAGCTGTTTTTT. V usage is TRBV20-1 and J usage is TRBJ2-2; 8 bases line up with TRBD1. The germline gives CDR1 DFQATT, CDR2 SNEGSKA (reference sequence). The trim removed 6 bases at V and 6 bases at J, leaving 9 bases unmatched. This CDR3 contains 14 residues.

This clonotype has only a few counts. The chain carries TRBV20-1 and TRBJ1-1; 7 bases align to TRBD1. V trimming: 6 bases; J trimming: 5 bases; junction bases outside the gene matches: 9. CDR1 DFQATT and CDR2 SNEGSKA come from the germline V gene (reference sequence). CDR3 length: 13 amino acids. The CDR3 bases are TGCAGTGCCCCTCAGACAGGGTATACTGAAGCTTTCTTT. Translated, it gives CSAPQTGYTEAFF.

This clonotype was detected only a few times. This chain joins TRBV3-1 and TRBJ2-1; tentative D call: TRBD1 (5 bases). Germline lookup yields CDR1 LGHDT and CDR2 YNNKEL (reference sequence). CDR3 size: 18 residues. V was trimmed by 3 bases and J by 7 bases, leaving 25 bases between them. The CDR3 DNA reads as TGTGCCAGCAGCCACCACCGCCCCCAGGGCATAAGAGGTAATGAGCAGTTCTTC. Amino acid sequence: CASSHHRPQGIRGNEQFF.

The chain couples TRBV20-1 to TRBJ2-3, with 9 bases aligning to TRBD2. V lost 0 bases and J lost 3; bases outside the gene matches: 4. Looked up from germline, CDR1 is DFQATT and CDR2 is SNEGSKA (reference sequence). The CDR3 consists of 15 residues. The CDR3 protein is CSARDASGVTDTQYF. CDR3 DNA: TGCAGTGCTAGAGATGCTAGCGGGGTTACAGATACGCAGTATTTT.

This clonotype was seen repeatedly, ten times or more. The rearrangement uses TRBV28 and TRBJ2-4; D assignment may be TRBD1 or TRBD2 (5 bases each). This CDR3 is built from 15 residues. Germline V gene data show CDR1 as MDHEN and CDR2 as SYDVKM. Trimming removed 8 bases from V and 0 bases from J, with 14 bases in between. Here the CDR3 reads CASSPTGLAKNIQYF. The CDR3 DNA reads TGTGCCAGCTCCCCCACAGGACTAGCCAAAAACATTCAGTACTTC.

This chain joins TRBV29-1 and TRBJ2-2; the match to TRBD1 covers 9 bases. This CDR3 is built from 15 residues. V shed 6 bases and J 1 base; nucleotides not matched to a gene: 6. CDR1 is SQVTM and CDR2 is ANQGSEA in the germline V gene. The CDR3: CSVRRTGVNTGELFF. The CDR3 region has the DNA TGCAGCGTCCGGAGGACAGGGGTGAACACCGGGGAGCTGTTTTTT.

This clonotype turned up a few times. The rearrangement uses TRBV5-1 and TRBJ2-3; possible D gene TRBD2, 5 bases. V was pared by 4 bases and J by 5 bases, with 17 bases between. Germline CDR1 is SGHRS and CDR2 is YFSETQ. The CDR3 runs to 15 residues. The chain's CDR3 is CASSPAGGRVDTQYF. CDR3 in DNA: TGCGCCAGCAGCCCGGCGGGCGGGCGCGTAGATACGCAGTATTTT.

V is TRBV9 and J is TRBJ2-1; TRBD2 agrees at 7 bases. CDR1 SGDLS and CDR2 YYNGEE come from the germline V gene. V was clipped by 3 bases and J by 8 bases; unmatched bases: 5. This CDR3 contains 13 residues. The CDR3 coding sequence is TGTGCCAGCAGCGCGCCGACTAGCTATGAGCAGTTCTTC. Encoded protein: CASSAPTSYEQFF.

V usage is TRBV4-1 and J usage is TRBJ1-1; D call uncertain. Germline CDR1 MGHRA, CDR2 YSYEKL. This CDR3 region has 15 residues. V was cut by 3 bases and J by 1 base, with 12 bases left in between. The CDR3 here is CASSHVGVGNTEAFF. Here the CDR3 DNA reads TGCGCCAGCAGCCATGTGGGAGTGGGGAACACTGAAGCTTTCTTT.

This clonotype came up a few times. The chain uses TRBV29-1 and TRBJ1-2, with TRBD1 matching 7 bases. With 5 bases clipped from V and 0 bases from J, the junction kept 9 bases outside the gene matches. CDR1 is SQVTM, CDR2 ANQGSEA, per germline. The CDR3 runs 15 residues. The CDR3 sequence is CSVTAGGSSNYGYTF. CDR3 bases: TGCAGCGTTACGGCAGGGGGTTCCTCTAACTATGGCTACACCTTC.

The CDR3 nucleotides are TGTGCCAGCTCGCGGACAGGGACGGCCACTGAAGCTTTCTTT. Translated: CASSRTGTATEAFF. The chain uses TRBV18 and TRBJ1-1, with 8 bases that match TRBD1. The CDR3 length is 14 residues. Germline CDR1 KGHSH, CDR2 LQKENI. With 6 bases clipped from V and 4 bases from J, the junction kept 7 bases outside the gene matches.

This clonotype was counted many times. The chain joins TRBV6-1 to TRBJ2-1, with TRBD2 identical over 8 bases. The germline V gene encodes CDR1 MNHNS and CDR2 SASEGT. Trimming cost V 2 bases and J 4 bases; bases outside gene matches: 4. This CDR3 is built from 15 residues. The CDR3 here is CASSENSGGYNEQFF. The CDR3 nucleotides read TGTGCCAGCAGTGAAAACAGCGGGGGATACAATGAGCAGTTCTTC.

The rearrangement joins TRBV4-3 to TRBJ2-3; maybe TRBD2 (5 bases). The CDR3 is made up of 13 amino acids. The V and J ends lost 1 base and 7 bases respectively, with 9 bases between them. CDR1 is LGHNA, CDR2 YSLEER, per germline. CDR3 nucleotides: TGCGCCAGCAGCCAAGCGGGGAAGAATACGCAGTATTTT. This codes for CASSQAGKNTQYF.

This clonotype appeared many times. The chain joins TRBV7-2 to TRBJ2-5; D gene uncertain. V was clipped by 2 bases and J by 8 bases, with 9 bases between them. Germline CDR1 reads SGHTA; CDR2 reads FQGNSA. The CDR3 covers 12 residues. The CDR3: CASSLLRSTQYF. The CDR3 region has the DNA TGTGCCAGCAGCTTATTAAGATCCACCCAGTACTTC.

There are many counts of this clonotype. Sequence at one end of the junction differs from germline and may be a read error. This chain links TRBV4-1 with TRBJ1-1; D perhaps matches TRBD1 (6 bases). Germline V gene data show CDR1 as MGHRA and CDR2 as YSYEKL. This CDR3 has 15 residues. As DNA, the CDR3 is TGCGCCAGCAGCCAAGACGTCGGACAGAACCCTGAAGCTTTCTTT. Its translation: CASSQDVGQNPEAFF.

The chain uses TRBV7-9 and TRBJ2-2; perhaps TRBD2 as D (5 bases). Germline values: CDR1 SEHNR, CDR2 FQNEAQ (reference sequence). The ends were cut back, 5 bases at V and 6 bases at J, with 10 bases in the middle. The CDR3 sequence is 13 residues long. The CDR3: CASSPGFAGELFF. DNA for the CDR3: TGTGCCAGCAGCCCGGGGTTCGCCGGGGAGCTGTTTTTT.

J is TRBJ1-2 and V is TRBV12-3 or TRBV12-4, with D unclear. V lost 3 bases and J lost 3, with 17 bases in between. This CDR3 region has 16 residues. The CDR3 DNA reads TGTGCCAGCAGTTTCTCCCTTGAAGGGTTATACTATGGCTACACCTTC. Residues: CASSFSLEGLYYGYTF.

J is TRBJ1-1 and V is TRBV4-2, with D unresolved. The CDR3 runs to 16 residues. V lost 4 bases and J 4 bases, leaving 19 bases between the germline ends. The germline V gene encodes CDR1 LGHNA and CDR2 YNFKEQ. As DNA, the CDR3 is TGTGCCAGCAGCCCCGCGGGCCCCGGTTCGGGCACTGAAGCTTTCTTT. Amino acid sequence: CASSPAGPGSGTEAFF.